This T cell receptor beta chain was obtained from a study of shared T cell receptors in the human thymus. V shed 0 bases and J 5 bases; nucleotides not matched to a gene: 4. This CDR3 region has 16 residues. The germline V gene encodes CDR1 SGDLS and CDR2 YYNGEE. The protocol was immunoSEQ multiplex PCR, while the TCRdb copy is restricted to in-frame clones and leaves out a portion. The sample shows hundreds of thousands of clones, over 75% of them seen only once. These data were likewise used in another study, on human thymus T cells.

This clonotype originated in a boy younger than two with a congenital heart defect. This rearrangement joins TRBV9 to TRBJ2-2; TRBD1 matches 10 bases. The source material was thymocytes. This chain's CDR3 is CASSVDGQGETGELFF. The CDR3 coding sequence is TGTGCCAGCAGCGTAGACGGACAGGGGGAAACCGGGGAGCTGTTTTTT.